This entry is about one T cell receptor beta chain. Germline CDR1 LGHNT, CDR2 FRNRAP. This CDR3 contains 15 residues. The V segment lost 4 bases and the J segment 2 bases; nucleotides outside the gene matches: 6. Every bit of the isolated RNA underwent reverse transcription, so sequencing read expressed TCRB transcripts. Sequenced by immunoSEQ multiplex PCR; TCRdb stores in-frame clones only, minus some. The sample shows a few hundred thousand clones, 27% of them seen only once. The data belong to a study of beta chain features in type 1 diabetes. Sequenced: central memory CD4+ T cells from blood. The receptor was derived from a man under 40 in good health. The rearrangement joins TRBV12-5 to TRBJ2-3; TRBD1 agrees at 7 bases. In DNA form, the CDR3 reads TGTGCTAGTGGTTCGTCGGGACAGTACACAGATACGCAGTATTTT. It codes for CASGSSGQYTDTQYF. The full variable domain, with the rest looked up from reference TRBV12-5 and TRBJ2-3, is DARVTQTPRHKVTEMGQEVTMRCQPILGHNTVFWYRQTMMQGLELLAYFRNRAPLDDSGMPKDRFSAEMPDATLATLKIQPSEPRDSAVYFCASGSSGQYTDTQYFGPGTRLTVL.